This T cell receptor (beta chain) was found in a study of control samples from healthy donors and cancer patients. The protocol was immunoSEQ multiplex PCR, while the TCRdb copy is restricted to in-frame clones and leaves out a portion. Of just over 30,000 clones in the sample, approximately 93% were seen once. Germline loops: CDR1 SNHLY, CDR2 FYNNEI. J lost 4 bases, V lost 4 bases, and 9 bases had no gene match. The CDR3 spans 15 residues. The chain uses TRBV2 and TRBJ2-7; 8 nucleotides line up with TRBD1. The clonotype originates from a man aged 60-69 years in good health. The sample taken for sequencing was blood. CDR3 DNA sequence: TGTGCCAGCAGTGCAGGAGGGACAGGTCTATACGAGCAGTACTTC. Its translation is CASSAGGTGLYEQYF.